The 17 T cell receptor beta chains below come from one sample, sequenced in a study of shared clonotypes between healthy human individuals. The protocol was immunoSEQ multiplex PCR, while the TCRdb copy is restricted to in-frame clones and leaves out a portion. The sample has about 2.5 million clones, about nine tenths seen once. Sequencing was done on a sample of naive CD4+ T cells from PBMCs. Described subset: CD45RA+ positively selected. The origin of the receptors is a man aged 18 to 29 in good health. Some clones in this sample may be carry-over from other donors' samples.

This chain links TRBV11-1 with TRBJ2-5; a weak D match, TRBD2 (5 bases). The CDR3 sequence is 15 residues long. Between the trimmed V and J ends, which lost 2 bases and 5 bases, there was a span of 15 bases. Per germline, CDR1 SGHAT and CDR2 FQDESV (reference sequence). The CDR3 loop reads CASSLWMGGGETQYF. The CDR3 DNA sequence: TGTGCCAGCAGCTTATGGATGGGTGGCGGGGAGACCCAGTACTTC.

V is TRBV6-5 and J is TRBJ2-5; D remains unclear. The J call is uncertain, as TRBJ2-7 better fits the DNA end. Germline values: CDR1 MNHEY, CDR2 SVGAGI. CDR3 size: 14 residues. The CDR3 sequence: CASSLGYRTYEQYF. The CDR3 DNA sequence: TGTGCCAGCAGTCTGGGGTATCGGACCTACGAGCAGTACTTC.

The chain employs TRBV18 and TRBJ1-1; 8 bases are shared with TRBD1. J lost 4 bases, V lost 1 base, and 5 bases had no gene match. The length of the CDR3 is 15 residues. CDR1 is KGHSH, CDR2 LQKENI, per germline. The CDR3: CASSPLPTGGTEAFF. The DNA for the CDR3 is TGTGCCAGCTCACCACTTCCTACAGGGGGCACTGAAGCTTTCTTT.

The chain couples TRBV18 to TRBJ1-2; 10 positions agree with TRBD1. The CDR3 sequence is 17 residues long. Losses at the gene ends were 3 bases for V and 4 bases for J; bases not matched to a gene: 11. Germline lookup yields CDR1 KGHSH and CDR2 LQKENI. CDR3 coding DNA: TGTGCCAGCTCACCCTCTTCTATGACAGGGGGCGGCTATGGCTACACCTTC. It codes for CASSPSSMTGGGYGYTF.

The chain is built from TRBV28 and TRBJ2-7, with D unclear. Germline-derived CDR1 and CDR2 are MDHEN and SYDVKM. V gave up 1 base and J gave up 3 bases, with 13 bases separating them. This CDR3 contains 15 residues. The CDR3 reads CASSLFPPLHYEQYF. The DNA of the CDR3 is TGTGCCAGCAGTTTATTCCCTCCTCTTCACTACGAGCAGTACTTC.

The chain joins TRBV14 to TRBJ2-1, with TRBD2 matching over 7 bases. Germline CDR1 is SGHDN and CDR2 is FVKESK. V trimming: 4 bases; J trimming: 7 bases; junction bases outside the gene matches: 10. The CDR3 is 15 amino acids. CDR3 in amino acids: CASSRASGTYNEQFF. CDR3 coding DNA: TGTGCCAGCAGCCGTGCTAGCGGCACGTATAATGAGCAGTTCTTC.

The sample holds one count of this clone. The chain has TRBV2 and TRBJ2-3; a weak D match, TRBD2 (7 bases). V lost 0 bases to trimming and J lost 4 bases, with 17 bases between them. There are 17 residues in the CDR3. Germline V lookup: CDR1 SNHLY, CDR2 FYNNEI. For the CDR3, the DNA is TGTGCCAGCAGTGAAGCGCGCGGGGGCTCTGGCCCAGATACGCAGTATTTT. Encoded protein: CASSEARGGSGPDTQYF.

The CDR3 DNA is TGTGCCAGTAGTATAAAAGGGGGGGAACAGCCCCAGCATTTT. Protein sequence: CASSIKGGEQPQHF. The genes are TRBV19 and TRBJ1-5; tentatively, D is TRBD1 (6 bases). Germline lookup yields CDR1 LNHDA and CDR2 SQIVND (reference sequence). Trimming took off 2 bases at V and 7 bases at J, with 12 bases between the two ends. This CDR3 region has 14 residues.

The chain's CDR3 is CASSTRTGYDTDTQYF. The CDR3 bases are TGTGCCAGCAGCACGCGGACAGGGTACGACACAGATACGCAGTATTTT. The chain couples TRBV7-9 to TRBJ2-3; TRBD1 matches at 8 bases. Germline V gives CDR1 SEHNR, CDR2 FQNEAQ (reference sequence). CDR3 size: 16 residues. V gave up 5 bases and J gave up 2 bases; unmatched junction bases: 9.

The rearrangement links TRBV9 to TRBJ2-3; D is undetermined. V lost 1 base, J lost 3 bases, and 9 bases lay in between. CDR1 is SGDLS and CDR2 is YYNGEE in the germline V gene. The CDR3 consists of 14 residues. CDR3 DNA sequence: TGTGCCAGCAGCGTATTCCGGGTGACAGATACGCAGTATTTT. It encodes CASSVFRVTDTQYF.

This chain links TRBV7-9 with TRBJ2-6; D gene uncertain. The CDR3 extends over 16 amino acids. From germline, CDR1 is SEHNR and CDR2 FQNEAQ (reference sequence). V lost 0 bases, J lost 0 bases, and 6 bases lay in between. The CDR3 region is CASSLALLSGANVLTF. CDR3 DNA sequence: TGTGCCAGCAGCTTAGCGCTCCTCTCTGGGGCCAACGTCCTGACTTTC.

In DNA form, the CDR3 reads TGTGCCAGCAGCCGCAGCCCGGATCAGCCCCAGCATTTT. Translated: CASSRSPDQPQHF. This chain joins TRBV7-9 and TRBJ1-5, with unresolved D. V was trimmed by 5 bases and J by 5 bases, leaving 10 bases between them. The CDR3 covers 13 residues. In germline, CDR1 is SEHNR, CDR2 FQNEAQ (reference sequence).

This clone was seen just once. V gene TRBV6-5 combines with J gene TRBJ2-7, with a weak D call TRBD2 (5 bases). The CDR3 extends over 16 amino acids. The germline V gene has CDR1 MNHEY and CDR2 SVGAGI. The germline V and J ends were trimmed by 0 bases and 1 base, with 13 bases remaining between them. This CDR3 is CASSYSYSGSSYEQYF. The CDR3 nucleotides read TGTGCCAGCAGTTACTCGTACTCGGGATCATCCTACGAGCAGTACTTC.

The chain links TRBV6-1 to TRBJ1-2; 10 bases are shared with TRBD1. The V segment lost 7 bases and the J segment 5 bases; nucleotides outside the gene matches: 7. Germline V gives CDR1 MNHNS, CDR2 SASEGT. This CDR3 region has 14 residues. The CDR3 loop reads CASTRQGAVYGYTF. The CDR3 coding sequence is TGTGCCAGCACTAGACAGGGGGCGGTGTATGGCTACACCTTC.

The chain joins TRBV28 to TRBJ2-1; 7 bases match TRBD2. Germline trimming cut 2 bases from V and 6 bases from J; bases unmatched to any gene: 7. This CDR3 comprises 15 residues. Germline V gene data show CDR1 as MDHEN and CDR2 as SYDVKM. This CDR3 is CASSLPGLGTNEQFF. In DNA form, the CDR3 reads TGTGCCAGCAGTTTACCCGGACTAGGTACCAATGAGCAGTTCTTC. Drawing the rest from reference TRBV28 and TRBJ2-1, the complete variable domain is DVKVTQSSRYLVKRTGEKVFLECVQDMDHENMFWYRQDPGLGLRLIYFSYDVKMKEKGDIPEGYSVSREKKERFSLILESASTNQTSMYLCASSLPGLGTNEQFFGPGTRLTVL.

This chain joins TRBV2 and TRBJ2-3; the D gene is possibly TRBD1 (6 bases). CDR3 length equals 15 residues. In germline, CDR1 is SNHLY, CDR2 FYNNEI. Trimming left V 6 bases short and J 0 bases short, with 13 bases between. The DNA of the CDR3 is TGTGCCAGCAGAGATACAGGGAGAAGCACAGATACGCAGTATTTT. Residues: CASRDTGRSTDTQYF.

In DNA form, the CDR3 reads TGTGCCAGCAGGGTGGGGGGGAGCTCCTACAATGAGCAGTTCTTC. It codes for CASRVGGSSYNEQFF. The chain is built from TRBV7-9 and TRBJ2-1; TRBD2 agrees at 7 bases. In germline, CDR1 is SEHNR, CDR2 FQNEAQ (reference sequence). V shed 6 bases and J 0 bases; nucleotides not matched to a gene: 5. This CDR3 spans 15 amino acids.